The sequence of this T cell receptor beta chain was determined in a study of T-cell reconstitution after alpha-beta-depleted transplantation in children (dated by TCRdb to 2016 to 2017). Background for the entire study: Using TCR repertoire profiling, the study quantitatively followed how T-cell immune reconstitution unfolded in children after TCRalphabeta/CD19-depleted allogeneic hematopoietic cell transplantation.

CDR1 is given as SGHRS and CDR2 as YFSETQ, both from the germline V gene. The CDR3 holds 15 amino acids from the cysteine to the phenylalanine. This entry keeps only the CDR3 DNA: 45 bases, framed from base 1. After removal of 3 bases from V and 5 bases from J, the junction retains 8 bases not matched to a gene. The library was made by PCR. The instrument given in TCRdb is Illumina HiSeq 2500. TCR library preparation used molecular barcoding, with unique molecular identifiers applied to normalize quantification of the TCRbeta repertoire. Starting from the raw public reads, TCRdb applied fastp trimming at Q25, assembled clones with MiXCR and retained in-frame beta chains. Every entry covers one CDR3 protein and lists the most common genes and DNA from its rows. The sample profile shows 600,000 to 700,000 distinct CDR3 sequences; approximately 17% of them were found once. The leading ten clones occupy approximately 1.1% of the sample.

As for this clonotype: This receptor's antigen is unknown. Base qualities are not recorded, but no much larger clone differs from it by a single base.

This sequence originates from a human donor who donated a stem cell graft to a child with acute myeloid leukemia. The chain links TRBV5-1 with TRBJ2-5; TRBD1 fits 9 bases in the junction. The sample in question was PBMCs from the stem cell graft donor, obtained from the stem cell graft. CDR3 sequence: CASSSGQGKYETQYF. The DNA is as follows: TGCGCCAGCAGCTCGGGACAGGGAAAGTACGAGACCCAGTACTTC.